This record covers a single T cell receptor beta chain. Its specific antigen is unknown. Per-nucleotide qualities are absent, and no much larger clonotype sits a single base away. The receptor library was made with RT-PCR. Sequencer: Illumina HiSeq 2500. TCRdb trimmed public reads at Q25 via fastp, called clones via MiXCR and kept in-frame beta chains. When rows share a CDR3 protein, they turn into one entry using the most common DNA and genes. The sample table lists about 570,000 distinct CDR3 sequences, approximately 11% of them with a count of one. Clones ranked in the top ten supply 8% to 13% of the sample. This sample was taken from a study of response to subunit inactivated influenza vaccine (dated by TCRdb to 2016 to 2019). About the investigation overall: Deep quantitative profiling of the T cell receptor repertoire was used in the study to follow responses to a trivalent subunit inactivated influenza vaccine.

In the germline V gene (reference sequence), CDR1 corresponds to SSHAT and CDR2 to FNYEAQ. The junction shows trimming of 1 base on V and 6 bases on J, plus 22 bases between the germline ends. From cysteine to phenylalanine, the CDR3 is 18 amino acids long. Only CDR3 DNA is held: 54 bases, read in frame from base 1. Overall results and qualifications from the work: The authors suggested that each seasonal influenza vaccination may recruit only a limited number of new T cells.

These records were also assigned to another study, of T cells expressing NK-cell markers. Per that second paper: The TCR beta cDNA libraries were made using 5'RACE template switching, a step that added both a universal primer site and unique molecular identifiers. Three sorted T-cell subsets (CD3+CD56+NKG2C+, CD3+CD56+NKG2C- and CD3+CD56-NKG2C+) from fewer than 10 donors had their TCR beta-chain repertoires profiled. Of the eight sequenced donors, seven were found to be HCMV-seropositive and one was found to be HCMV-seronegative. In several experiments an anti-gammadeltaTCR antibody was added to restrict sorting to alphabetaTCR-expressing T cells. In 5 to 7 donors, the dominant CD3+CD56+NKG2C+ clonotypes ranked among the top 10 CD8+ clonotypes, making up about 1.0-8% of CD8+ T cells. Those dominant clonotypes were again the most abundant among CD3+CD56-NKG2C+ cells in a handful of donors, at roughly 28.3-65%. It remained unclear whether the expanded NKG2C-expressing T cell clones were specific for HCMV antigens. The study sequenced eight donors, all healthy volunteers chosen at random: three men and five women. HCMV serostatus was determined by detecting HCMV-specific IgG in serum with a commercial ELISA kit. Peripheral blood mononuclear cells were isolated from blood by Ficoll density gradient centrifugation. Bulk peripheral blood T-cell repertoires were additionally sequenced from unsorted PBMC for six donors. Synthesis of cDNA was primed from the TCR beta constant segment and was followed by two consecutive PCR amplification steps. The libraries were sequenced on Illumina HiSeq 2000/2500, MiSeq or NextSeq, producing 2 x 150 bp reads. Reads were demultiplexed and grouped by UMI with MIGEC, and clonotypes were assembled and quantified with MiTCR. To exclude erroneous sequences, only TCR cDNA sequences supported by at least two reads were retained. The tcR package was used for downstream repertoire analysis, and clonotypes were matched across fractions by CDR3 nucleotide sequence plus V segment. VDJmatch was used to annotate antigen specificity against VDJdb, with one amino acid substitution allowed in CDR3.

Recombination joined TRBV7-7 with TRBJ2-1, with the D gene possibly TRBD1 or TRBD2, each one fitting 6 bases. This receptor was obtained from a man aged 45-65 years who received an inactivated influenza vaccine. Donor details come from another sample of the same person, matched by shared clones. The sample consisted of PBMCs from blood, taken on the day of vaccination. The nucleotide sequence is given as TGTGCCAGCAGCTTAGGGGGACATTTCGGGAGTTCAGGCAATGAGCAGTTCTTC. This is translated as CASSLGGHFGSSGNEQFF.